There are many counts of the clone carrying this T cell receptor (beta chain). TCRdb fed the RACE reads into MiXCR, producing one record per CDR3 protein. The data hold more than 90,000 distinct CDR3 sequences, with more than 9.5% observed a single time. The sample belongs to a study of human T cells and chemical hapten exposure. Time point denoted: patch test 2, 6 weeks after DPC sensitization. As to treatment: therapeutic diphenylcyclopropenone sensitization with weekly scalp DPC. V was clipped by 5 bases and J by 3 bases; unmatched bases: 8. CDR1 and CDR2 (germline): MNHEY, SVGAGI. The CDR3 consists of 16 residues.

V is TRBV6-5 and J is TRBJ2-7; 12 nucleotides match TRBD2. The sequence came from a woman in her thirties or forties with alopecia areata. Some clones in this sample may be carry-over from other donors' samples. The sample here was whole blood, taken in connection with sensitization to the hapten diphenylcyclopropenone (DPC). For the CDR3, the DNA is TGTGCCAGCAGTCCGTCGACTAGCGGGGGTCTCTACGAGCAGTACTTC. This translates into CASSPSTSGGLYEQYF.